This T cell receptor (beta chain) appears in the sequencing data of a study of type 1 regulatory T cells. Study information: This in vitro CD4 product, T-allo10, is enriched for Tr1 cells and alloantigen-specific.

One entry per CDR3 protein, called by TCRdb with MiXCR from the reads. The sample includes around 69,000 distinct CDR3 sequences, around 68% of them seen just once. The graft donor-derived T-allo10 cells reportedly recognize host alloantigens, are anergic, and suppress alloantigen-specifically. Comment on this clonotype: Its antigen is currently unknown.

The CDR3 length is 15 residues. Deletions cut 6 bases from V and 2 bases from J, with 14 bases between. The sequencing input was cultured T cells, either the whole culture or a sorted T cell fraction (not recorded which). Subset meaning: Tr1-enriched cell product generated in vitro against host alloantigens. The clonotype was recovered from a human donor in good health. The chain links TRBV12-3 or TRBV12-4 to TRBJ2-1; D may be TRBD1 (6 bases). CDR3 loop: CASRGGHGTYNEQFF. CDR3 coding DNA: TGTGCCAGCAGAGGGGGACACGGAACCTACAATGAGCAGTTCTTC.